Described below is a single T cell receptor beta chain sequence and its context. Per germline, CDR1 SNHLY and CDR2 FYNNEI. The CDR3 totals 13 residues. The trim removed 8 bases at V and 1 base at J, leaving 1 base unmatched. Using immunoSEQ multiplex PCR, the repertoire was profiled, and TCRdb retains in-frame clones only, with some absent. Seen here are over 200,000 clones, 75% to 90% observed once, and the top ten hold approximately 18%. This record comes from a study of blood T cell repertoires in COVID-19. For the study at large: Donors in the United States, Italy and Spain gave samples during acute or convalescent COVID-19. The cDNA or gDNA used as material had been derived from T cells, B-cell-depleted T cells, or PBMCs.

This TCR was sampled from a man aged 35-49 years who had recovered from COVID-19. The specimen sequenced was PBMCs or T cells enriched from blood (not recorded which). The V gene is TRBV2, the J gene TRBJ2-2; 7 bases fit TRBD1. DNA of the CDR3: TGTGCCAGCCGGGACAGGAACACCGGGGAGCTGTTTTTT. Protein sequence: CASRDRNTGELFF.